This note documents a single TCR beta chain sequence. What it recognizes is unknown. V dropped 1 base and J dropped 5 bases, with 10 bases sitting between them. This CDR3 has 15 amino acids. Germline V CDR1 and CDR2: SGHRS, YFSETQ. The source of the sample is a study of response to subunit inactivated influenza vaccine. Study-wide points: That few new T cells are recruited by each seasonal influenza vaccination was the authors' suggestion.

TCRdb independently ran MiXCR on the RT-PCR reads; one entry per CDR3 protein. Among about 780,000 distinct CDR3 sequences listed, around 18% were seen once. This chain uses TRBV5-1 with TRBJ1-6, with D possibly being TRBD1 (6 bases). This sequence originates from a man aged 45-65 years who received an inactivated influenza vaccine. The source was PBMCs from blood, collected roughly 5 days after vaccination. The CDR3 bases are TGCGCCAGCAGCTTGCAAGCAGGGGATAATTCACCCCTCCACTTT. This sequence encodes CASSLQAGDNSPLHF.